These T cell receptor beta chains were read from a single sample in a study of T cell repertoires in cytomegalovirus infection. TCRdb processed the reads anew with MiXCR; each CDR3 protein has one entry. The sample yields approximately 700,000 distinct CDR3 sequences, 35% seen once. The sample was PBMCs. These receptors were taken from a human donor in good health (CMV status not recorded). Some clones in this sample may be carry-over from other donors' samples. Each CDR3 is given with its conserved first and last residue. The order of the fields is clone size, D gene, V gene, J gene, CDR3 DNA, CDR3 protein. The D gene is left open where the match is weak. For some rows the clone size is stated as once, few or many, or as a class when expanded; others skip it.

>few|NA|TRBV4-1|TRBJ1-5
TGCGCCAGCAGCCAAGAGGGGGCAGACCAATTCCATCAGCCCCAGCATTTT
CASSQEGADQFHQPQHF
>few|NA|TRBV2|TRBJ2-7
TGTGCCAGCAGTGGTCGGATCAACTACGAGCAGTACTTC
CASSGRINYEQYF
>NA|TRBD2|TRBV28|TRBJ2-3
TGTGCCAGCAGTTTGGCGGGAGGTGGGCGAGATACGCAGTATTTT
CASSLAGGGRDTQYF
>many|NA|TRBV28|TRBJ1-1
TGTGCCAGCAGTTCCATCTCCACAGGGATGGGGAACACTGAAGCTTTCTTT
CASSSISTGMGNTEAFF
>many|NA|TRBV7-2|TRBJ1-3
TGTGCCAGCAGCATCGATACAACAAATTCTGGAAACACCATATATTTT
CASSIDTTNSGNTIYF
>NA|NA|TRBV6-5|TRBJ2-5
TGTGCCAGCAGCCGCGCCTTGGCTTGGGAGACCCAGTACTTC
CASSRALAWETQYF
>NA|NA|TRBV6-1|TRBJ2-7
TGTGCCAGCAGTCCGGGGCCCAAGGGCTACGAGCAGTACTTC
CASSPGPKGYEQYF
>few|NA|TRBV7-2|TRBJ1-3
TGTGCCAGCAGCTTAGAACGAAACACCATATATTTT
CASSLERNTIYF
>NA|NA|TRBV5-6|TRBJ2-1
TGTGCCAGCAGCTTGTTGGGGGTCCACAATGAGCAGTTCTTC
CASSLLGVHNEQFF
>NA|NA|TRBV7-3|TRBJ2-5
TGTGCCAGCAGCCTGGTGGGGTGGAAGGGAGAGACCCAGTACTTC
CASSLVGWKGETQYF
>NA|TRBD2|TRBV7-6|TRBJ2-3
TGTGCCAGCAGCTTGACTAGCGGGGGGGTCCCGAGCACAGATACGCAGTATTTT
CASSLTSGGVPSTDTQYF
>NA|TRBD2|TRBV3-1|TRBJ2-7
TGTGCCAGCAGCCAAGATCGGGCTAGCGGGGGATTTTCGATTTCCTACGAGCAGTACTTC
CASSQDRASGGFSISYEQYF
>NA|TRBD2|TRBV7-3|TRBJ2-3
TGTGCCAGCAGCCGTACCGGGACTAGTGTAAATACGCAGTATTTT
CASSRTGTSVNTQYF
>NA|TRBD1|TRBV29-1|TRBJ1-1
TGCAGCGTGCAACAGGGGGGAAACACTGAAGCTTTCTTT
CSVQQGGNTEAFF
>few|NA|TRBV5-4|TRBJ2-3
TGTGCCAGCAGCTTGGAGACCGAAGATACGCAGTATTTT
CASSLETEDTQYF
>NA|TRBD1|TRBV20-1|TRBJ1-6
TGCAGTGCTAGAGATGGGACAGGGAATTATAATTCACCCCTCCACTTT
CSARDGTGNYNSPLHF
>many|TRBD1|TRBV12-3/TRBV12-4|TRBJ1-5
TGTGCCAGCAGACTGACAGGGGGGGGCAATCAGCCCCAGCATTTT
CASRLTGGGNQPQHF
>NA|NA|TRBV7-3|TRBJ1-1
TGTGCCAGCAGCTTTGCGGGGGGCGAGTCTGAAGCTTTCTTT
CASSFAGGESEAFF
>NA|NA|TRBV26|TRBJ2-7
TGTGCCAGCAGTGGGACTGCTCGAGATCAGTACTTC
CASSGTARDQYF
>NA|NA|TRBV12-5|TRBJ2-3
TGTGCTAGTGGTTTAATGGGATCAGATACGCAGTATTTT
CASGLMGSDTQYF
>few|TRBD1|TRBV12-3/TRBV12-4|TRBJ2-1
TGTGCCAGCAGTCCCGGGACAGGGACCGTCAAGCAGTTCTTC
CASSPGTGTVKQFF
>NA|TRBD1|TRBV5-6|TRBJ1-2
TGTGCTAGCAGCTCTGGACAGGGGGCCTATTATGGCTACACCTTC
CASSSGQGAYYGYTF
>many|NA|TRBV7-2|TRBJ1-2
TGTGCCAGCAGCTTAGTTCTTCAATCAGGTGGCTACACCTTC
CASSLVLQSGGYTF
>NA|NA|TRBV20-1|TRBJ2-7
TGCAGTGCCAAACGAGGACAGTTCTACGAGCAGTACTTC
CSAKRGQFYEQYF
>NA|NA|TRBV28|TRBJ2-7
TGTGCCAGCAGTTTAAGACAGTCTGGCGAGCAGTACTTC
CASSLRQSGEQYF
>NA|TRBD1|TRBV29-1|TRBJ1-5
TGCAGCGCGTCGAGACTGACAGGGGGAACCCAGCATTTT
CSASRLTGGTQHF
>NA|TRBD1|TRBV5-1|TRBJ1-3
TGCGCCAGCAGCCTCACAGGGGAGGACACCATATATTTT
CASSLTGEDTIYF
>NA|NA|TRBV14|TRBJ2-1
TGTGCCAGCAGCCAGAGGAATTTGTACTCCTACAATGAGCAGTTCTTC
CASSQRNLYSYNEQFF
>NA|NA|TRBV9|TRBJ1-5
TGTGCCAGCAGCCCCGGGGGGGTTCCCAATCAGCCCCAGCATTTT
CASSPGGVPNQPQHF
>NA|NA|TRBV11-2|TRBJ2-4
TGTGCCAGCAGCTTAGAGCCAGGAGGCATTCAGTACTTC
CASSLEPGGIQYF
>NA|TRBD2|TRBV28|TRBJ2-3
TGTGCCAGCAGACCCTCAGCGGGGGGCCACGATACAGATACGCAGTATTTT
CASRPSAGGHDTDTQYF
>few|NA|TRBV20-1|TRBJ1-6
TGCAGTGCTAGAGATACCCGACGCAGAGGGACCGCTTCACCCCTCCACTTT
CSARDTRRRGTASPLHF
>few|TRBD2|TRBV20-1|TRBJ2-1
TGCAGTGCTAGAGACGGGGGGGATGACAATGAGCAGTTCTTC
CSARDGGDDNEQFF
>NA|NA|TRBV28|TRBJ1-1
TGTGCCAGCAGTTTAACGGGGGCGGTCGCTTTCTTT
CASSLTGAVAFF